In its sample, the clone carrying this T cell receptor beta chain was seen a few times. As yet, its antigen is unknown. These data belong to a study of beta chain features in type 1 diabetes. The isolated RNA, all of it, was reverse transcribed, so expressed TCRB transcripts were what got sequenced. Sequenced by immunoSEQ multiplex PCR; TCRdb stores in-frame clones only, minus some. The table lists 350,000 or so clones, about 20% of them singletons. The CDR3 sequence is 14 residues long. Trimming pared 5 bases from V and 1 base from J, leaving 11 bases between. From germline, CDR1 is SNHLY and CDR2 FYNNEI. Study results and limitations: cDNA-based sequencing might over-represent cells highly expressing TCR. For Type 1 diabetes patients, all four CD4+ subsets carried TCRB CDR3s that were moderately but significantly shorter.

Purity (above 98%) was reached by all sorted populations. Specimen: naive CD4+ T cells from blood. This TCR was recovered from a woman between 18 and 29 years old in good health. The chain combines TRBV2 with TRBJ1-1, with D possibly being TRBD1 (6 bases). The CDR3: CASSPTGGNTEAFF. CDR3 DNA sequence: TGTGCCAGCAGTCCGACAGGAGGGAACACTGAAGCTTTCTTT.